This entry features one T cell receptor (beta chain) sequence. Its matching antigen is unknown. 60 Vbeta and 13 Jbeta primers were used in PCR. TCRdb's copy holds only in-frame clones and misses some; the assay was immunoSEQ multiplex PCR. Among about 170,000 clones listed, roughly 83% were seen once. This sample is part of a study of cytomegalovirus exposure and HLA in healthy donors. Study results and limitations: Accurate HLA-A and HLA-B prediction from TCR beta sequences was reported for most subjects. Immune exposure data for these donors was limited to CMV serostatus. Later analysis suggested most CMV-associated TCR beta chains were HLA-restricted.

Per the germline V gene, CDR1 is KGHSH and CDR2 is LQKENI. V was shortened by 2 bases and J by 5 bases, with 3 bases between the two germline ends. CDR3 size: 11 residues. Material: PBMCs. This clonotype was sampled from a boy aged 2 to 10 in good health and CMV-seronegative. This chain links TRBV18 with TRBJ2-5; D unclear. CDR3 sequence: CASSPAETQYF. DNA of the CDR3: TGTGCCAGCTCACCAGCGGAGACCCAGTACTTC.